The following is a TCR beta chain sequence with its context. The data belong to a study of blood T cell repertoires in COVID-19. Produced via immunoSEQ multiplex PCR; TCRdb's table is partial and in-frame only. Of 490,000 or so clones listed, about nine tenths are singletons. The germline V gene encodes CDR1 LGHDT and CDR2 YNNKEL (reference sequence). Trimming took 4 bases from V and 4 from J; bases not matched to a gene: 6. The CDR3 totals 14 residues. V and J are TRBV3-1 (or the pseudogene TRBV3-2) and TRBJ2-5; 7 nucleotides match TRBD2. The source of this sequence is a woman between 55 and 75 years old who had recovered from COVID-19. The sequenced sample was PBMCs or T cells enriched from blood (not recorded which). The CDR3 loop reads CASSPWTSTETQYF. The CDR3 DNA reads TGTGCCAGCAGCCCCTGGACTAGTACAGAGACCCAGTACTTC.